One sample yielded the 32 T cell receptor beta chains listed below, sequenced in a study of blood T cell repertoires in COVID-19. Data came from immunoSEQ multiplex PCR; TCRdb stores just in-frame clones and leaves some out. The profile shows more than 70,000 clones, roughly four fifths of them singletons. The sequencing sample was made of peripheral blood. These receptors all come from a human donor in a cohort sampled during active COVID-19.

The chain combines TRBV27 with TRBJ2-7; a weak D match, TRBD1 (6 bases). This CDR3 contains 15 residues. Per germline, CDR1 MNHEY and CDR2 SMNVEV (reference sequence). Trimming took 4 bases from V and 3 from J, leaving 16 bases between them. CDR3 DNA: TGTGCCAGCAGTTATCAGGGGATTGGGAGCTACGAGCAGTACTTC. Encoded protein: CASSYQGIGSYEQYF.

The CDR3 sequence is CATSDTRGSTDTQYF. As DNA, the CDR3 is TGTGCCACCAGTGATACGCGGGGGAGCACAGATACGCAGTATTTT. The gene calls are TRBV24-1 and TRBJ2-3; 7 nucleotides align to TRBD2. With V trimmed by 3 bases and J by 0 bases, 2 bases remained unmatched. The germline V gene has CDR1 KGHDR and CDR2 SFDVKD. The CDR3 consists of 15 residues.

The chain combines TRBV9 with TRBJ2-6; possible D gene TRBD2, 6 bases. CDR1 is SGDLS, CDR2 YYNGEE, per germline. This CDR3 is built from 19 residues. V lost 3 bases and J lost 0, with 19 bases in between. The CDR3 loop reads CASSDDAGSTFSGANVLTF. The DNA for the CDR3 is TGTGCCAGCAGCGATGATGCGGGGTCCACCTTCTCTGGGGCCAACGTCCTGACTTTC. Looking up the rest from reference TRBV9 and TRBJ2-6 gives the full variable domain: DSGVTQTPKHLITATGQRVTLRCSPRSGDLSVYWYQQSLDQGLQFLIQYYNGEERAKGNILERFSAQQFPDLHSELNLSSLELGDSALYFCASSDDAGSTFSGANVLTFGAGSRLTVL.

The J gene is TRBJ2-3, the V gene TRBV4-1; tentatively, D is TRBD2 (6 bases). CDR1 is MGHRA and CDR2 is YSYEKL in the germline V gene. The CDR3 runs 14 residues. With 4 bases removed from V and 1 base from J, the gap between germline ends came to 9 bases. The CDR3 nucleotides read TGCGCCAGCAGCCCGGGACTCCGCACAGATACGCAGTATTTT. This translates into CASSPGLRTDTQYF.

This clone was seen only once. The CDR3, as DNA: TGTGCCAGTAGTCTAAACGAACAGGGTGGTGGCTACACCTTC. This codes for CASSLNEQGGGYTF. The chain is built from TRBV19 and TRBJ1-2, with a possible D match to TRBD1 (6 bases). The CDR3 is 14 residues long. With 5 bases removed from V and 7 bases from J, the gap between germline ends came to 17 bases. Germline CDR1 LNHDA, CDR2 SQIVND (reference sequence).

The rearrangement joins TRBV10-3 to TRBJ2-5, with D maybe TRBD1 (5 bases). CDR1 ENHRY and CDR2 SYGVKD come from the germline V gene. Deletions cut 0 bases from V and 4 bases from J, with 9 bases between. CDR3 length: 14 residues. The CDR3 here is CAISESGRGETQYF. For the CDR3, the DNA is TGTGCCATCAGTGAGTCGGGGCGAGGAGAGACCCAGTACTTC.

V and J are TRBV5-6 and TRBJ2-7, with TRBD1 as a possible D gene (5 bases). V was shortened by 2 bases and J by 6 bases, with 15 bases between the two germline ends. Per the germline V gene, CDR1 is SGHDT and CDR2 is YYEEEE. The CDR3 totals 14 residues. The CDR3 is CASSFIQGRGEQYF. Here the CDR3 DNA reads TGTGCCAGCAGCTTCATTCAGGGAAGAGGCGAGCAGTACTTC.

This rearrangement joins TRBV7-9 to TRBJ2-1; D might be TRBD1 (7 bases). This CDR3 comprises 17 residues. Trimming took 5 bases from V and 4 from J, leaving 21 bases between them. The germline V gene has CDR1 SEHNR and CDR2 FQNEAQ (reference sequence). The CDR3 loop reads CASSLLGGQRTYNEQFF. In DNA form, the CDR3 reads TGTGCCAGCAGCCTACTGGGGGGACAGCGGACGTACAATGAGCAGTTCTTC.

The V and J genes are TRBV7-6 and TRBJ1-1, with no clear D. With 6 bases removed from V and 4 bases from J, the gap between germline ends came to 12 bases. Germline V gene lookup returns CDR1 SGHVS and CDR2 FNYEAQ. The CDR3 is 13 residues long. Here the CDR3 reads CASRQERGTEAFF. The CDR3 nucleotides read TGTGCCAGCAGGCAAGAGCGGGGCACTGAAGCTTTCTTT.

The chain links TRBV28 to TRBJ2-3, with TRBD2 matching over 11 bases. Looked up from germline, CDR1 is MDHEN and CDR2 is SYDVKM. J was trimmed by 1 base and V by 4 bases; bases with no gene match: 4. The CDR3 sequence is 16 residues long. The CDR3 here is CASSSPSGGRTDTQYF. For the CDR3, the DNA is TGTGCCAGCAGTTCGCCTAGCGGGGGGCGCACAGATACGCAGTATTTT.

V and J are TRBV18 and TRBJ2-3, with a tentative D call TRBD1 (5 bases). The germline V gene encodes CDR1 KGHSH and CDR2 LQKENI. This CDR3 region has 16 residues. The V and J ends lost 0 bases and 4 bases respectively, with 14 bases between them. The chain's CDR3 is CASSPPGRVGADTQYF. CDR3 nucleotides: TGTGCCAGCTCACCACCGGGCAGGGTTGGCGCAGATACGCAGTATTTT. Drawing the rest from reference TRBV18 and TRBJ2-3, the complete variable domain is NAGVMQNPRHLVRRRGQEARLRCSPMKGHSHVYWYRQLPEEGLKFMVYLQKENIIDESGMPKERFSAEFPKEGPSILRIQQVVRGDSAAYFCASSPPGRVGADTQYFGPGTRLTVL.

The chain couples TRBV4-2 to TRBJ2-6; D is unresolved. The CDR3 has 14 residues. The V end was cut by 2 bases, the J end by 1 base, with 3 bases between. CDR1 LGHNA and CDR2 YNFKEQ come from the germline V gene. CDR3 coding DNA: TGTGCCAGCAGCCAACGGTCTGGGGCCAACGTCCTGACTTTC. This gives the protein CASSQRSGANVLTF.

This chain joins TRBV27 and TRBJ2-7; unclear D gene. V was trimmed by 4 bases and J by 4 bases, leaving 8 bases between them. CDR1 is MNHEY and CDR2 is SMNVEV in the germline V gene (reference sequence). The CDR3 covers 12 residues. The CDR3 reads CASSSGPYEQYF. DNA of the CDR3: TGTGCCAGCAGTTCAGGTCCGTACGAGCAGTACTTC.

This clone was detected only a few times. DNA of the CDR3: TGCGCCAGCACCCCTGGACAGGAACGGGAGACCCAGTACTTC. Protein sequence: CASTPGQERETQYF. The J gene is TRBJ2-5, the V gene TRBV5-1; TRBD1 matches at 7 bases. Germline CDR1 and CDR2: SGHRS and YFSETQ. V lost 6 bases and J lost 5; bases outside the gene matches: 10. The CDR3 spans 14 residues.

The rearrangement joins TRBV29-1 to TRBJ1-6; 8 positions agree with TRBD1. The germline V gene has CDR1 SQVTM and CDR2 ANQGSEA. J was trimmed by 10 bases and V by 3 bases; bases with no gene match: 20. The CDR3 is 18 amino acids. The CDR3 DNA reads TGCAGCGTTGATCCGGGAGGACAGGGTTCGGCCATAATCTCACCCCTCCACTTT. It codes for CSVDPGGQGSAIISPLHF.

The chain links TRBV11-3 to TRBJ2-1; the match to TRBD2 covers 7 bases. The V segment lost 5 bases and the J segment 10 bases; nucleotides outside the gene matches: 5. The CDR3 is 12 amino acids. Germline CDR1 is SGHNT and CDR2 is YENEEA. The chain's CDR3 is CASSDPGGEQFF. DNA of the CDR3: TGTGCCAGCAGCGACCCCGGGGGGGAGCAGTTCTTC.

A word on this clone: Other DNA sequences in the same sample also yield this CDR3. The CDR3 bases are TGTGCCAGCAGCTTGGCCGGGGGGATTAGCAATCAGCCCCAGCATTTT. Its translation: CASSLAGGISNQPQHF. The genes are TRBV5-6 and TRBJ1-5; D might be TRBD1 (5 bases). The length of the CDR3 is 16 residues. Trimming stripped 0 bases from V and 0 bases from J, with 10 bases between. In germline, CDR1 is SGHDT, CDR2 YYEEEE.

The CDR3 DNA sequence: TGTGCCAGCAGTTTATCTAGCGGGGTGGATACGCAGTATTTT. Amino acid sequence: CASSLSSGVDTQYF. The V gene is TRBV28, the J gene TRBJ2-3; 9 bases fit TRBD2. CDR3 size: 14 residues. The V gene end was trimmed by 1 base and the J gene end by 6 bases; junction bases not matched to a gene: 2. CDR1 and CDR2 (germline): MDHEN, SYDVKM.

CDR3 loop: CASRDSRNYGYTF. In DNA, the CDR3 is TGTGCCAGCCGGGACAGCCGCAACTATGGCTACACCTTC. V gene TRBV28 combines with J gene TRBJ1-2; 7 nucleotides agree with TRBD1. Germline-derived CDR1 and CDR2 are MDHEN and SYDVKM. This CDR3 contains 13 residues. V lost 8 bases and J lost 2; bases outside the gene matches: 5.

This rearrangement joins TRBV9 to TRBJ2-3; TRBD2 aligns across 8 bases. V was clipped by 3 bases and J by 4 bases; unmatched bases: 7. CDR3 length: 15 amino acids. CDR1 and CDR2 from the germline V gene are SGDLS and YYNGEE. CDR3 region: CASSGPGGQADTQYF. CDR3 bases: TGTGCCAGCAGCGGGCCGGGGGGGCAGGCAGATACGCAGTATTTT.

The J gene is TRBJ1-2, the V gene TRBV20-1; D gene ambiguous. Germline CDR1 and CDR2: DFQATT and SNEGSKA (reference sequence). The V and J ends lost 5 bases and 8 bases respectively, with 12 bases between them. CDR3 length: 11 residues. In DNA form, the CDR3 reads TGCAGTGCTCTCGAATCCGGGGGCTACACCTTC. Translation gives CSALESGGYTF.

The chain carries TRBV2 and TRBJ1-6; 9 nucleotides match TRBD1. This CDR3 comprises 16 residues. The germline gives CDR1 SNHLY, CDR2 FYNNEI. Germline trimming cut 4 bases from V and 4 bases from J; bases unmatched to any gene: 5. CDR3 sequence: CASSAQGAGYNSPLHF. As DNA, the CDR3 is TGTGCCAGCAGTGCACAGGGGGCGGGATATAATTCACCCCTCCACTTT.

This clone was counted a single time. The chain recombines TRBV9 with TRBJ2-3, with 11 bases aligning to TRBD1. The trim removed 3 bases at V and 0 bases at J, leaving 6 bases unmatched. The CDR3 extends over 17 amino acids. The germline V gene encodes CDR1 SGDLS and CDR2 YYNGEE. Here the CDR3 reads CASSGDRGFPSTDTQYF. In DNA, the CDR3 is TGTGCCAGCAGCGGGGACAGGGGGTTTCCTAGCACAGATACGCAGTATTTT.

This chain uses TRBV6-5 with TRBJ2-1, with TRBD2 matching over 10 bases. Per germline, CDR1 MNHEY and CDR2 SVGAGI. The V gene end was trimmed by 5 bases and the J gene end by 7 bases; junction bases not matched to a gene: 5. The CDR3 is 14 amino acids. For the CDR3, the DNA is TGTGCCAGCAGTAGCAGCGGGGGGGTTAATGAGCAGTTCTTC. Translating gives CASSSSGGVNEQFF.

The chain joins TRBV15 to TRBJ2-1; TRBD2 is a possible D gene (7 bases). Germline CDR1 LNHNV, CDR2 YYDKDF (reference sequence). The CDR3 contains 15 residues. The germline V and J ends were trimmed by 0 bases and 7 bases, with 13 bases remaining between them. The CDR3 protein is CATSREGGAGNEQFF. The CDR3 DNA reads TGTGCCACCAGCAGAGAAGGGGGGGCTGGTAATGAGCAGTTCTTC.

To note about this clone: Other DNA sequences of this sample code for an identical CDR3. This chain joins TRBV20-1 and TRBJ1-1; D not resolved. CDR3 length equals 10 residues. In germline, CDR1 is DFQATT, CDR2 SNEGSKA (reference sequence). The DNA of the CDR3 is TGCAGCGCGTCGAACACTGAAGCTTTCTTT. Encoded protein: CSASNTEAFF.

The V call is TRBV7-2, the J call TRBJ2-2; the D gene is possibly TRBD1 (5 bases). The CDR3 sequence is 15 residues long. From germline, CDR1 is SGHTA and CDR2 FQGNSA. V was clipped by 1 base and J by 6 bases, with 12 bases between them. Here the CDR3 reads CASSLGARAPGELFF. CDR3 nucleotide sequence: TGTGCCAGCAGCTTAGGGGCCAGGGCTCCCGGGGAGCTGTTTTTT. Filled out from reference TRBV7-2 and TRBJ2-2, the complete variable domain reads GAGVSQSPSNKVTEKGKDVELRCDPISGHTALYWYRQSLGQGLEFLIYFQGNSAPDKSGLPSDRFSAERTGGSVSTLTIQRTQQEDSAVYLCASSLGARAPGELFFGEGSRLTVL.

The chain links TRBV6-5 to TRBJ2-7, with TRBD1 matching 7 bases. Germline V CDR1 and CDR2: MNHEY, SVGAGI. J was trimmed by 2 bases and V by 6 bases; bases with no gene match: 10. The CDR3 consists of 15 residues. The CDR3 protein is CASRSGTENPYEQYF. CDR3 nucleotides: TGTGCCAGCAGGTCCGGGACAGAAAACCCCTACGAGCAGTACTTC.

V is TRBV10-3 and J is TRBJ1-3; 10 nucleotides align to TRBD1. Unmatched junction bases numbered 6, after V lost 3 bases and J lost 4 bases. Germline loops: CDR1 ENHRY, CDR2 SYGVKD. The CDR3 has 16 amino acids. The CDR3 bases are TGTGCCATCAGTGACCCTAAGACAGGGGGCGGAAACACCATATATTTT. It is translated as CAISDPKTGGGNTIYF.

This rearrangement joins TRBV5-1 to TRBJ1-1, with D possibly TRBD1 on 6 matching bases. CDR3 length: 12 amino acids. V lost 0 bases and J 8 bases, leaving 8 bases between the germline ends. The germline V gene has CDR1 SGHRS and CDR2 YFSETQ. The CDR3 sequence: CASSLVGTEAFF. The CDR3 nucleotides read TGCGCCAGCAGCTTGGTGGGGACAGAAGCTTTCTTT. The full variable domain, with the rest looked up from reference TRBV5-1 and TRBJ1-1, is KAGVTQTPRYLIKTRGQQVTLSCSPISGHRSVSWYQQTPGQGLQFLFEYFSETQRNKGNFPGRFSGRQFSNSRSEMNVSTLELGDSALYLCASSLVGTEAFFGQGTRLTVV.

The chain couples TRBV9 to TRBJ2-7; 8 positions agree with TRBD1. The germline V gene encodes CDR1 SGDLS and CDR2 YYNGEE. The CDR3 runs 15 residues. The V segment lost 0 bases and the J segment 4 bases; nucleotides outside the gene matches: 6. The chain's CDR3 is CASSVEGTGVYEQYF. The CDR3 bases are TGTGCCAGCAGCGTAGAGGGGACAGGAGTTTACGAGCAGTACTTC.

This clone appeared once. This chain uses TRBV29-1 with TRBJ1-4; possible D gene TRBD1, 5 bases. The CDR3 totals 13 residues. Trimming removed 3 bases from V and 4 bases from J, with 9 bases in between. CDR1 and CDR2 from the germline V gene are SQVTM and ANQGSEA. CDR3 loop: CSVEKGNNEKLFF. CDR3 bases: TGCAGCGTTGAGAAGGGGAATAATGAAAAACTGTTTTTT.